This passage covers 18 T cell receptor beta chains from one sample sequenced in a study of blood T cell repertoires in COVID-19. Produced via immunoSEQ multiplex PCR; TCRdb's table is partial and in-frame only. The table shows some 95,000 clones, with around 80% occurring only once. Sequenced: peripheral blood. The receptors stem from an older man with acute or convalescent COVID-19.

The V and J genes are TRBV7-8 and TRBJ2-5; the match to TRBD1 covers 7 bases. The CDR3 runs to 13 residues. In germline, CDR1 is SGHVS, CDR2 FQNEAQ. With 3 bases clipped from V and 5 bases from J, the junction kept 3 bases outside the gene matches. The CDR3 nucleotides read TGTGCCAGCAGCTTGAGGGGGCCGGAGACCCAGTACTTC. Protein product: CASSLRGPETQYF.

This chain uses TRBV7-9 with TRBJ2-1; weak D call: TRBD2 (6 bases). Germline CDR1 is SEHNR and CDR2 is FQNEAQ (reference sequence). V lost 5 bases, J lost 8 bases, and 13 bases lay in between. This CDR3 has 13 amino acids. The CDR3 sequence: CASSRPLAYEQFF. Here the CDR3 DNA reads TGTGCCAGCAGCCGACCACTAGCCTATGAGCAGTTCTTC.

The rearrangement links TRBV9 to TRBJ2-1; possibly TRBD2 for D (5 bases). Germline CDR1 is SGDLS and CDR2 is YYNGEE. The CDR3 contains 15 residues. The V end was cut by 1 base, the J end by 0 bases, with 8 bases between. The CDR3 DNA reads as TGTGCCAGCAGCGTAAGTGGGAGCTCCTACAATGAGCAGTTCTTC. It codes for CASSVSGSSYNEQFF.

This chain uses TRBV10-3 with TRBJ1-3; possible D gene TRBD1, 6 bases. In germline, CDR1 is ENHRY, CDR2 SYGVKD. The V end was cut by 3 bases, the J end by 3 bases, with 12 bases between. The length of the CDR3 is 15 residues. The CDR3 spells CAISDSTQGGNTIYF. For the CDR3, the DNA is TGTGCCATCAGTGATTCCACACAGGGTGGAAACACCATATATTTT.

The genes are TRBV7-2 and TRBJ2-2, with D maybe TRBD1 (8 bases). Germline CDR1 is SGHTA and CDR2 is FQGNSA. The CDR3 is 16 residues long. V lost 1 base and J 6 bases, leaving 15 bases between the germline ends. Here the CDR3 reads CASSLGGTGGAGELFF. CDR3 DNA: TGTGCCAGCAGCTTAGGGGGCACAGGGGGGGCCGGGGAGCTGTTTTTT.

CDR3 region: CASSLVSGDTEAFF. The CDR3 DNA reads as TGTGCCAGCAGCTTAGTCTCAGGGGACACTGAAGCTTTCTTT. This chain joins TRBV7-9 and TRBJ1-1; D might be TRBD1 (6 bases). From germline, CDR1 is SEHNR and CDR2 FQNEAQ (reference sequence). The CDR3 spans 14 residues. Trimming took 1 base from V and 3 from J, leaving 9 bases between them.

The chain couples TRBV27 to TRBJ2-7; D may be TRBD1 (6 bases). Trimming took 3 bases from V and 4 from J, leaving 13 bases between them. This CDR3 has 14 residues. CDR1 is MNHEY and CDR2 is SMNVEV in the germline V gene (reference sequence). The CDR3 reads CASSFKGHLYEQYF. In DNA, the CDR3 is TGTGCCAGCAGTTTTAAGGGACACCTTTACGAGCAGTACTTC.

The J gene is TRBJ2-2, the V gene TRBV7-3; 7 positions match TRBD1. The length of the CDR3 is 18 residues. J gave up 1 base and V 5 bases, and 13 bases lay outside the gene matches. Germline V gives CDR1 SGHTA, CDR2 FQGTGA. The CDR3 here is CASSPKPRQGKNTGELFF. CDR3 nucleotides: TGTGCCAGCAGCCCTAAACCCCGACAGGGCAAGAACACCGGGGAGCTGTTTTTT. The full variable domain, with the rest looked up from reference TRBV7-3 and TRBJ2-2, is GAGVSQTPSNKVTEKGKYVELRCDPISGHTALYWYRQSLGQGPEFLIYFQGTGAADDSGLPNDRFFAVRPEGSVSTLKIQRTERGDSAVYLCASSPKPRQGKNTGELFFGEGSRLTVL.

This clone was found once. The chain combines TRBV6-5 with TRBJ2-7, with TRBD1 matching 7 bases. V shed 5 bases, J shed 3 bases, and the junction held 7 bases outside the gene matches. The germline V gene encodes CDR1 MNHEY and CDR2 SVGAGI. The CDR3 covers 14 residues. The CDR3 protein is CASSPRDSFYEQYV. For the CDR3, the DNA is TGTGCCAGCAGTCCCCGGGACAGCTTCTACGAGCAGTACGTC.

The rearrangement uses TRBV6-6 and TRBJ1-1; 7 bases are shared with TRBD1. In germline, CDR1 is MNHNY, CDR2 SVGAGI (reference sequence). This CDR3 has 11 amino acids. V shed 6 bases, J shed 8 bases, and the junction held 3 bases outside the gene matches. This chain's CDR3 is CASSLTGEAFF. CDR3 DNA: TGTGCCAGCAGCTTGACAGGGGAAGCTTTCTTT.

The rearrangement uses TRBV9 and TRBJ2-7; 9 nucleotides line up with TRBD1. Germline V gene lookup returns CDR1 SGDLS and CDR2 YYNGEE. The CDR3 is 15 residues long. V lost 2 bases, J lost 8 bases, and 11 bases stayed unmatched. This chain's CDR3 is CASSVHGTGLGQQYF. The CDR3 DNA reads as TGTGCCAGCAGCGTCCACGGGACAGGGCTGGGTCAGCAGTACTTC.

The chain is built from TRBV5-1 and TRBJ2-2; D is perhaps TRBD1 (6 bases). The CDR3 totals 16 residues. The ends were cut back, 0 bases at V and 1 base at J, with 10 bases in the middle. Per the germline V gene, CDR1 is SGHRS and CDR2 is YFSETQ. CDR3 coding DNA: TGCGCCAGCAGCTTGGGTGCGACAGGGAACACCGGGGAGCTGTTTTTT. Its protein is CASSLGATGNTGELFF.

J is TRBJ2-7 and V is TRBV11-2; 7 bases fit TRBD2. V dropped 1 base and J dropped 3; count of bases not matched to a gene: 6. Germline loops: CDR1 SGHAT, CDR2 FQNNGV. This CDR3 contains 15 residues. The CDR3 coding sequence is TGTGCCAGCAGCTTAGGAAGGCTAGCGGACTACGAGCAGTACTTC. It translates to CASSLGRLADYEQYF.

The chain joins TRBV18 to TRBJ1-4; D not resolved. This CDR3 is 15 amino acids long. CDR1 is KGHSH, CDR2 LQKENI, per germline. Trimming took 3 bases from V and 5 from J, leaving 13 bases between them. For the CDR3, the DNA is TGTGCCAGCTCACCTACCTCGGGTTCCAATGAAAAACTGTTTTTT. This translates into CASSPTSGSNEKLFF.

The gene calls are TRBV6-5 and TRBJ1-3; TRBD1 is a possible D gene (5 bases). Deletions cut 8 bases from V and 2 bases from J, with 10 bases between. This CDR3 is 13 amino acids long. CDR1 and CDR2 (germline): MNHEY, SVGAGI. CDR3 amino acids: CASFQGTGNTIYF. CDR3 nucleotide sequence: TGTGCCAGCTTCCAGGGTACTGGAAACACCATATATTTT.

The rearrangement joins TRBV9 to TRBJ2-7; 9 nucleotides line up with TRBD2. This CDR3 spans 13 amino acids. The germline V gene has CDR1 SGDLS and CDR2 YYNGEE. Trimming took 3 bases from V and 5 from J; bases not matched to a gene: 3. The CDR3 DNA is TGTGCCAGCAGCGGACTAGCGGAGGACGAGCAGTACTTC. This gives the protein CASSGLAEDEQYF.

The chain combines TRBV15 with TRBJ2-3; 7 bases line up with TRBD1. Germline-derived CDR1 and CDR2 are LNHNV and YYDKDF (reference sequence). With 2 bases clipped from V and 4 bases from J, the junction kept 0 bases outside the gene matches. This CDR3 is built from 13 residues. The CDR3 region is CATSRTGADTQYF. CDR3 sequence (DNA): TGTGCCACCAGCAGAACAGGGGCAGATACGCAGTATTTT.

The table lists this clone with a few counts. The V and J genes are TRBV5-4 and TRBJ1-1; tentatively, D is TRBD1 (5 bases). Trimming took off 9 bases at V and 5 bases at J, with 20 bases between the two ends. From germline, CDR1 is SGHNT and CDR2 YYREEE (reference sequence). The CDR3 sequence is 14 residues long. The CDR3 spells CATWTDRQGTEAFF. The CDR3 DNA is TGTGCCACATGGACCGACAGACAAGGGACTGAAGCTTTCTTT.